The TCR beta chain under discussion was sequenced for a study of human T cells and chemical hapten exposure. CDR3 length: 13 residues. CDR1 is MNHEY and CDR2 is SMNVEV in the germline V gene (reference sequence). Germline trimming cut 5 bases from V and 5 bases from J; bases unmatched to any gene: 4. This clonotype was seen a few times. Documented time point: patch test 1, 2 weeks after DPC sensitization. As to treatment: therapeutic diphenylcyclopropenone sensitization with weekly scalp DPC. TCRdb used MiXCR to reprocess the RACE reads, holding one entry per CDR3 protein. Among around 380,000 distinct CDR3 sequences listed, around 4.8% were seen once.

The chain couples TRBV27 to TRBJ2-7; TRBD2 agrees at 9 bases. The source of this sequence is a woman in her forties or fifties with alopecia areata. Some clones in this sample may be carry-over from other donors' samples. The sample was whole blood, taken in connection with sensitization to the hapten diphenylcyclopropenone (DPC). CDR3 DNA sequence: TGTGCCAGCAGTCAGAGCGGGGGGAACGAGCAGTACTTC. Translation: CASSQSGGNEQYF.